This T cell receptor beta chain was identified during a study of cytomegalovirus exposure and HLA in healthy donors (dated by TCRdb to about 2017). Study-wide context: According to a later analysis, one platform produced both the 110 or so validation repertoires and the roughly 650 repertoires of the first cohort. Besides the first cohort of roughly 700 subjects, a separate validation cohort made up of 90 to 150 different subjects was used. High-throughput TCR immunosequencing, statistical association of individual TCRs with disease status, and machine learning were combined to predict cytomegalovirus infection status. The aim of the study was to test whether cataloging public T cell receptors could identify signatures of past pathogen exposure.

Separate from the roughly 650-subject first cohort, the validation cohort of roughly 130 subjects was the group to which the donors belonged. Results and caveats for the whole study, not just this receptor: The classifier was reported to diagnose cytomegalovirus status with high specificity and sensitivity in both the original cohort and the validation cohort. A few of the identified cytomegalovirus-associated TCR beta chains were confirmed in vitro to be specific for cytomegalovirus antigens. According to the authors, the approach could potentially be generalized to other disease states and immunological phenotypes. The study gave a list of 150 to 200 TCR beta chains associated with cytomegalovirus. The validation cohort had no HLA typing available for a later analysis, so co-occurrence within that cohort was assessed over all 120 or so repertoires. While some public TCRs were present in many individuals, most TCR sequences turned up only very rarely across donors. Of the cluster scores, about 94% were above 0 in a later analysis, which found that TCRs clustered in the first cohort also tended to co-occur in the 110 or so validation repertoires.

Library generation was performed with the immunoSEQ multiplex PCR assay. The authors' pipeline ran thus. A statistical classification framework was developed to diagnose cytomegalovirus status using the catalog of TCR beta chain sequences. TCRdb stores this immuneACCESS table with in-frame sequences only. Part of the clones is absent; in the studies checked, under half of the shortfall reflects unresolved V genes, and no reason is known for the rest. V and J calls plus clone size are reproduced from that table; the DNA served to infer D and trimming. This sample comprises over 200,000 clones, approximately 88% of them detected only once. Clones ranked in the top ten supply roughly 13% of the sample. As for this clone: No cognate antigen has been identified for it. The record has no base qualities; no much larger clone is one base away.

Based on the germline V gene (reference sequence), the CDR1 and CDR2 sequences are GTSNPN and SVGIG. V lost 8 bases and J lost 0 bases; the stretch between them is 14 bases long. Measured from the cysteine to the phenylalanine, the CDR3 is 14 residues long. The read is trimmed to its CDR3 DNA, 42 bases read in frame from base 1. Sample: PBMCs. The sequence came from a woman aged 25 to 39 in good health and CMV-seropositive. This chain joins TRBV30 to TRBJ1-3; no confident D gene assignment can be made. Read as DNA, the sequence is TGTGCCGGTTCAGATGGGGACTCTGGAAACACCATATATTTT. Its protein product is CAGSDGDSGNTIYF. Reference TRBV30 and TRBJ1-3 genes cover what lies past the CDR3, so the full variable domain is SQTIHQWPATLVQPVGSPLSLECTVEGTSNPNLYWYRQAAGRGLQLLFYSVGIGQISSEVPQNLSASRPQDRQFILSSKKLLLSDSGFYLCAGSDGDSGNTIYFGEGSWLTVV.